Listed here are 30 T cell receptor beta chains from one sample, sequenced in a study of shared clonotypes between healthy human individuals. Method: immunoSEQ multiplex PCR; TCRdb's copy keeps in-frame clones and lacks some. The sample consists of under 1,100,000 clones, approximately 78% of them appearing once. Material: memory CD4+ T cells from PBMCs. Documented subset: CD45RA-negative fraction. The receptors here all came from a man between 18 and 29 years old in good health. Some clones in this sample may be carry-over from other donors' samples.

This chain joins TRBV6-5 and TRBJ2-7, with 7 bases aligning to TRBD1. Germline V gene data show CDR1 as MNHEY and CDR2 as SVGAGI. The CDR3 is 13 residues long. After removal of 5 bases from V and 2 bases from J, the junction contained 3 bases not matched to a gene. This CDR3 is CASSATGTYEQYF. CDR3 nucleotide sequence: TGTGCCAGCAGTGCGACAGGGACCTACGAGCAGTACTTC.

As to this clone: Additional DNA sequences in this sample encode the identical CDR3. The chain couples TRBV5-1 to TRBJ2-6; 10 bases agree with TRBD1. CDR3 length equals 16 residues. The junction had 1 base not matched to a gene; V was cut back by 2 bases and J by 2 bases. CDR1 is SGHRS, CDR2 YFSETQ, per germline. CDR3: CASSFGQGAGANVLTF. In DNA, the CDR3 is TGCGCCAGCAGCTTTGGACAGGGGGCTGGGGCCAACGTCCTGACTTTC.

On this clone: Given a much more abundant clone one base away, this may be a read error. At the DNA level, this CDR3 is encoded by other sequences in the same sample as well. The CDR3 DNA follows: TGCGCCAGCAGCCAAGGTCCAGGAGCTAACTATGGCTACACCTTC. As protein: CASSQGPGANYGYTF. The chain combines TRBV4-3 with TRBJ1-2; D uncertain. Germline V CDR1 and CDR2: LGHNA, YSLEER. The ends were cut back, 1 base at V and 0 bases at J, with 9 bases in the middle. The CDR3 totals 15 residues.

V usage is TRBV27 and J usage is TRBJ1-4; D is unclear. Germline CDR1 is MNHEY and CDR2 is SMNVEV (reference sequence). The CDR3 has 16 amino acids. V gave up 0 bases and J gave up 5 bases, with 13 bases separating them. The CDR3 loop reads CASSLSPPGTNEKLFF. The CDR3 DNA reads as TGTGCCAGCAGTTTATCCCCCCCCGGCACCAATGAAAAACTGTTTTTT.

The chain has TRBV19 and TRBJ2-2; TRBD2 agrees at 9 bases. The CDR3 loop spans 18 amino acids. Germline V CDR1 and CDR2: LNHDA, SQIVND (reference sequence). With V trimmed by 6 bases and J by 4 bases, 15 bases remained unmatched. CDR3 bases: TGTGCCAGTAGCCGAGGGGGGGCGCGGGAGGGCCGCACCGGGGAGCTGTTTTTT. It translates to CASSRGGAREGRTGELFF. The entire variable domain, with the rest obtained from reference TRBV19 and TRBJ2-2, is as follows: DGGITQSPKYLFRKEGQNVTLSCEQNLNHDAMYWYRQDPGQGLRLIYYSQIVNDFQKGDIAEGYSVSREKKESFPLTVTSAQKNPTAFYLCASSRGGAREGRTGELFFGEGSRLTVL.

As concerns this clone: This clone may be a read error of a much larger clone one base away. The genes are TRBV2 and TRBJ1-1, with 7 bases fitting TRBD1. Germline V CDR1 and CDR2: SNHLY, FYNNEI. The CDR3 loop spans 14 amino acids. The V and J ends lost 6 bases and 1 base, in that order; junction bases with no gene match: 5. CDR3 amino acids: CASSRGQSNTEAFF. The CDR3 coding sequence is TGTGCCAGCAGCAGGGGACAGTCGAACACTGAAGCTTTCTTT.

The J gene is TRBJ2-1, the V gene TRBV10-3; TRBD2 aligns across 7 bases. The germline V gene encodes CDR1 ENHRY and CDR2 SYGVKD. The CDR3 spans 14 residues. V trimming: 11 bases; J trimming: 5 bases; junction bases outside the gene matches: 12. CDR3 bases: TGTGCCGCTGGGGGGAGGGCCGGAAACAATGAGCAGTTCTTC. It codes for CAAGGRAGNNEQFF.

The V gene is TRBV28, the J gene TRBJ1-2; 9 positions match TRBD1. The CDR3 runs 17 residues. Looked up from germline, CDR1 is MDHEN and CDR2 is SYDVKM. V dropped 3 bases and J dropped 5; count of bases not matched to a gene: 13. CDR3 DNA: TGTGCCAGCAGTTTGGCCCATCACAGGGGGCAGGAGTATGGCTACACCTTC. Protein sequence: CASSLAHHRGQEYGYTF.

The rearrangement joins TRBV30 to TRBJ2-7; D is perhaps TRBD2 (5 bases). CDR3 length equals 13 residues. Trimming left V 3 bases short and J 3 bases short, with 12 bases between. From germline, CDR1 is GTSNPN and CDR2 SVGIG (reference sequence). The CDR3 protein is CAWSAPAGYEQYF. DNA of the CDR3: TGTGCCTGGAGCGCCCCCGCGGGCTACGAGCAGTACTTC.

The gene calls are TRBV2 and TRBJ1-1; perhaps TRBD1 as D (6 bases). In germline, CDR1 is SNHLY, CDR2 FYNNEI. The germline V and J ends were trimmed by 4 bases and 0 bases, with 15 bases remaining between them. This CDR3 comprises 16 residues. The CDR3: CASSGGGVFMNTEAFF. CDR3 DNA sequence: TGTGCCAGCAGTGGAGGGGGTGTATTCATGAACACTGAAGCTTTCTTT.

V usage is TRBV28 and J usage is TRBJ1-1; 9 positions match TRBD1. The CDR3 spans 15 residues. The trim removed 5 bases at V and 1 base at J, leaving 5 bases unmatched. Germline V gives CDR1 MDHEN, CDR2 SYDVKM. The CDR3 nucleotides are TGTGCCAGCAGTACTCTACAGGGGGCGAACACTGAAGCTTTCTTT. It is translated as CASSTLQGANTEAFF.

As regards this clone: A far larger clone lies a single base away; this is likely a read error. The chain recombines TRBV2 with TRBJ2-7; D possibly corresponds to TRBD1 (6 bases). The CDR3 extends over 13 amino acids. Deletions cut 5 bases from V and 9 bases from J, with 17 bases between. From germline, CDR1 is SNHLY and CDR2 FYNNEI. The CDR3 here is CASSLDRSEAQYF. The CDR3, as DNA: TGTGCCAGCAGTCTCGACAGGAGCGAAGCGCAGTACTTC.

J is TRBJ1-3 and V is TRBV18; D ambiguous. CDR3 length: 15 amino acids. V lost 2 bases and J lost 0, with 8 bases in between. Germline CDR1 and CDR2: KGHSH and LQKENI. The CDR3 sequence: CASSPEPSSGNTIYF. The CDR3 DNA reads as TGTGCCAGCTCACCAGAACCGTCCTCTGGAAACACCATATATTTT.

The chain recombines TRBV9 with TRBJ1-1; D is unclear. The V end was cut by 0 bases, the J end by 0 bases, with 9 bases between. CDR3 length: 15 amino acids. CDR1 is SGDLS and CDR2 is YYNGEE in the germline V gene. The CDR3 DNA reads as TGTGCCAGCAGCGTAGGGGCAGGACTGAACACTGAAGCTTTCTTT. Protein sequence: CASSVGAGLNTEAFF.

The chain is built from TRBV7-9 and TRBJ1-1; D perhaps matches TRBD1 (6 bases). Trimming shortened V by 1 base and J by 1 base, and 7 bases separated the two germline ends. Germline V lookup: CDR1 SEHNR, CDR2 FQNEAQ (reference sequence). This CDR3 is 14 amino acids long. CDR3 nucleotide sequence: TGTGCCAGCAGCTTAGTGGACAGGAACACTGAAGCTTTCTTT. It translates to CASSLVDRNTEAFF.

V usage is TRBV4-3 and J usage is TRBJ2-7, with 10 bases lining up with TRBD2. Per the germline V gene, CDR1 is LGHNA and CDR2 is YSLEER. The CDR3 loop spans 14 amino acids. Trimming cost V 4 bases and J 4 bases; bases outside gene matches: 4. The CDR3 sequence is CASSRQREGYEQYF. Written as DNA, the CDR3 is TGCGCCAGCAGCCGCCAGCGGGAGGGGTACGAGCAGTACTTC.

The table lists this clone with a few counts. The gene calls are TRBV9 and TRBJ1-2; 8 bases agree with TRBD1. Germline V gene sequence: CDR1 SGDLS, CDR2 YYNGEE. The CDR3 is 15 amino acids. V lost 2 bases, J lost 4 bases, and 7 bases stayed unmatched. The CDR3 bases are TGTGCCAGCAGCGTCCTGGACAGGGCCGGCTATGGCTACACCTTC. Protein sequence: CASSVLDRAGYGYTF.

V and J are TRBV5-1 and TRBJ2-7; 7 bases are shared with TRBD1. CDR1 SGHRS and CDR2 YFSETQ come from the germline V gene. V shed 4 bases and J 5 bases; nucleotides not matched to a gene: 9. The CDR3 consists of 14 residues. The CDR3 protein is CASSRDSFLDEQYF. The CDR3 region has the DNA TGCGCCAGCAGCCGGGACAGCTTCTTGGACGAGCAGTACTTC.

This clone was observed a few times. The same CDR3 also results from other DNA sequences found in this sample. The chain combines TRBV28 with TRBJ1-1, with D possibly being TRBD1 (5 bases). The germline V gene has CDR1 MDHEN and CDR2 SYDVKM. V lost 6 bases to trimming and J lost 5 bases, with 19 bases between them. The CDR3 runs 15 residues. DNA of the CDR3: TGTGCCAGCAGCCTGGGCGGGGGTAGGGGAACTGAAGCTTTCTTT. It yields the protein CASSLGGGRGTEAFF.

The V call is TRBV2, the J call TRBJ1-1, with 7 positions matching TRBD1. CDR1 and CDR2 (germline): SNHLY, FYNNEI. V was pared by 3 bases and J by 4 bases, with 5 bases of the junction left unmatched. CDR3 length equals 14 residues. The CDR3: CASSDRRGRTEAFF. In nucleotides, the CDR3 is TGTGCCAGCAGTGATAGGAGGGGGCGCACTGAAGCTTTCTTT.

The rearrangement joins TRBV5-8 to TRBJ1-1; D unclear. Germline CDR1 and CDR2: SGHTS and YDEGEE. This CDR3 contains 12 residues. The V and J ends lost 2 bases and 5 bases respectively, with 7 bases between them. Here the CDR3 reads CASSLRDTEAFF. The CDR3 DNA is TGTGCCAGCAGCTTAAGAGATACTGAAGCTTTCTTT.

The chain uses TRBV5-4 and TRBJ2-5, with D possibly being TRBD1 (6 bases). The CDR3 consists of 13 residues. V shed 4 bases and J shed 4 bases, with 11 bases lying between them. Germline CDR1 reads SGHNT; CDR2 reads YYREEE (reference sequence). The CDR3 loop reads CASSVPGVETQYF. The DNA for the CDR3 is TGTGCCAGCAGCGTCCCAGGGGTAGAGACCCAGTACTTC.

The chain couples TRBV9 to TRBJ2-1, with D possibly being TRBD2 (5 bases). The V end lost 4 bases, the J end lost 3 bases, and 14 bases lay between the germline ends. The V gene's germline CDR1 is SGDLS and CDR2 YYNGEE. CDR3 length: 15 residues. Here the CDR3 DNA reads TGTGCCAGCAGCCCACGCCCAGAGGGCTACAATGAGCAGTTCTTC. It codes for CASSPRPEGYNEQFF.

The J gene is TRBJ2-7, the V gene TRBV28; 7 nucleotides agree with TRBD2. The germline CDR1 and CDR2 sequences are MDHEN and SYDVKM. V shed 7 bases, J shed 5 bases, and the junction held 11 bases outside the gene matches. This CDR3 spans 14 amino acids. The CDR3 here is CASTPGGRRDEQYF. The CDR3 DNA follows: TGTGCCAGCACCCCAGGCGGGAGAAGGGACGAGCAGTACTTC.

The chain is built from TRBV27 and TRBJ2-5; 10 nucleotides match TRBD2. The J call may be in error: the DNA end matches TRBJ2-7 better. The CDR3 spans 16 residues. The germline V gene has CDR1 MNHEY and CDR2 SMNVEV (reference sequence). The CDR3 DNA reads TGTGCCAGCAGTCTAGACCCTAGCGGGAGCATCTACGAGCAGTACTTC. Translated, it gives CASSLDPSGSIYEQYF.

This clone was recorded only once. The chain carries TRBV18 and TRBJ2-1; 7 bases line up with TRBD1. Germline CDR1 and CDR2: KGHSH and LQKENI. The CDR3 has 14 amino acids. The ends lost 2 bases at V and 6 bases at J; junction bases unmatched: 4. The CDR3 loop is CASSPRQGINEQFF. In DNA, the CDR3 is TGTGCCAGCTCACCAAGACAGGGTATCAATGAGCAGTTCTTC.

The chain's CDR3 is CASSPDSGIGYNEQFF. CDR3 nucleotides: TGTGCCAGCAGCCCTGATAGCGGGATCGGGTACAATGAGCAGTTCTTC. The genes are TRBV9 and TRBJ2-1; TRBD2 agrees at 8 bases. The J segment lost 4 bases and the V segment lost 4 bases, leaving 10 bases of the junction unmatched. Germline CDR1 and CDR2: SGDLS and YYNGEE. This CDR3 region has 16 residues.

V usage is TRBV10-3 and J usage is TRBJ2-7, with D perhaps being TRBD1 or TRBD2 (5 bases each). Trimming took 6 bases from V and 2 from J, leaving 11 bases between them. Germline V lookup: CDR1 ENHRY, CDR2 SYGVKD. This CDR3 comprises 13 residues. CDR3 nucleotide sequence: TGTGCCATCAGGCCGGGGCTCCCCTACGAGCAGTACTTC. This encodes CAIRPGLPYEQYF.

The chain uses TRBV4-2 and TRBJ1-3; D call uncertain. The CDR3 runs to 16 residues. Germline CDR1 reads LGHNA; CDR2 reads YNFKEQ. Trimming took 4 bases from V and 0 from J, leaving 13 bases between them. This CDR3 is CASSPMDLNSGNTIYF. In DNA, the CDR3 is TGTGCCAGCAGCCCCATGGACCTAAACTCTGGAAACACCATATATTTT.

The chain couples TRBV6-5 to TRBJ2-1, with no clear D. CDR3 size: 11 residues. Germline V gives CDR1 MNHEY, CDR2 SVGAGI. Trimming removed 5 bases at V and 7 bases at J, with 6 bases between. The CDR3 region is CASSTRNEQFF. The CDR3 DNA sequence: TGTGCCAGCAGTACAAGGAATGAGCAGTTCTTC.